This T cell receptor (beta chain) was profiled in a study of siplizumab effects on memory and regulatory T cells. V was pared by 2 bases and J by 0 bases, with 10 bases of the junction left unmatched. Germline V gives CDR1 MNHNS, CDR2 SASEGT. This CDR3 is 20 amino acids long. Produced via immunoSEQ multiplex PCR; TCRdb's table is partial and in-frame only. Among around 100,000 clones listed, around 94% were seen once. Sequenced material: Tregs sorted from blood. The V call is TRBV6-1, the J call TRBJ2-7, with TRBD2 identical over 16 bases. This TCR came from a human donor in good health. CDR3 sequence reads: CASSEIGLGLAGGSSYEQYF. The CDR3 region has the DNA TGTGCCAGCAGTGAAATCGGTCTGGGACTAGCGGGAGGGAGCTCCTACGAGCAGTACTTC.